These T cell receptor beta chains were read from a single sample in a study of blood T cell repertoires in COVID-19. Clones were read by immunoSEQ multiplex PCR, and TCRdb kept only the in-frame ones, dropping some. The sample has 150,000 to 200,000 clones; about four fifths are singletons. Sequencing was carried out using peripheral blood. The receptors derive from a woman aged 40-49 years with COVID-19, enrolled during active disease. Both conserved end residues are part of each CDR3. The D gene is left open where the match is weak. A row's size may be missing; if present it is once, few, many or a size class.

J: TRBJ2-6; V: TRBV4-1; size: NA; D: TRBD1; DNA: TGCGCCAGCAGCCAGAGAGGACAGGCCCGAGGCTCTGGGGCCAACGTCCTGACTTTC; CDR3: CASSQRGQARGSGANVLTF
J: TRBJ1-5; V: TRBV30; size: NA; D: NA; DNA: TGTGCCTGGAGTGTCGGCGGATACAATCAGCCCCAGCATTTT; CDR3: CAWSVGGYNQPQHF
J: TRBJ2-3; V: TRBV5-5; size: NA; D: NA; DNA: TGTGCCAGCAGCACATTCACAGATACGCAGTATTTT; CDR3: CASSTFTDTQYF
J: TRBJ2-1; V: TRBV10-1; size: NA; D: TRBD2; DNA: TGCGCCAGCAGTGAGGCGGGAGCCGGCTACAATGAGCAGTTCTTC; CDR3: CASSEAGAGYNEQFF
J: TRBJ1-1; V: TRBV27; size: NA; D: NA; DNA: TGTGCCAGCAGTTACTCGCGACAGACCAAAGAAGCTTTCTTT; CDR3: CASSYSRQTKEAFF
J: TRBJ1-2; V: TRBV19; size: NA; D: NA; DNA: TGTGCCACGCCGAACAGGGATTCTTATGGCTACACCTTC; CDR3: CATPNRDSYGYTF
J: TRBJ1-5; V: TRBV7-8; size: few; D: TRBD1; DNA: TGTGCCAGCAGAGGACAGGGCAGGTATCAGCCCCAGCATTTT; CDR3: CASRGQGRYQPQHF
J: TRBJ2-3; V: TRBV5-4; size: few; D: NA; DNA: TGTGCCAGCATCGTGTTCGGTAGAAGCACAGATACGCAGTATTTT; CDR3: CASIVFGRSTDTQYF
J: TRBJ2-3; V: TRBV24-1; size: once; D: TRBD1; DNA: TGTGCCACAGGGGGGACAGGAGAGTCAGATACGCAGTATTTT; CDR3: CATGGTGESDTQYF
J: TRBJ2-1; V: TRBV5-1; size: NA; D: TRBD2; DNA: TGCGCCAGCAGCTTGGTCGGGGGAGGGGATGAGCAGTTCTTC; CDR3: CASSLVGGGDEQFF
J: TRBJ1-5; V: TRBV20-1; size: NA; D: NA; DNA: TGCAGTGCTAGTATACCGAGCGGAGTAGGTCAGCCCCAGCATTTT; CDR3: CSASIPSGVGQPQHF
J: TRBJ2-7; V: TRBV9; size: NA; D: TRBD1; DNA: TGTGCCAGCAGCCTCCGGGACAGATCCTACGAGCAGTACTTC; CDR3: CASSLRDRSYEQYF
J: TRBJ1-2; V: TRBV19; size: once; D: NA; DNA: TGTGCCAGTAGTATTGGTCAGTCAAACTATGGCTACACCTTC; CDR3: CASSIGQSNYGYTF
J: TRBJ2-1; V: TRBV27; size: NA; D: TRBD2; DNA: TGTGCCAGCAGTGCCTATGGGGGACTAGCGGACAAGCAGTTCTTC; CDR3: CASSAYGGLADKQFF
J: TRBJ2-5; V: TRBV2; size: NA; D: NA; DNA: TGTGCCAGCAGTGAACTGGCGGGTATAGAAGAGACCCAGTACTTC; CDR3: CASSELAGIEETQYF
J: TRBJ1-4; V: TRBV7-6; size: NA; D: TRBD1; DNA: TGTGCCAGCAGCTTGGGACAGGGACAGATTAATGAAAAACTGTTTTTT; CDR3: CASSLGQGQINEKLFF
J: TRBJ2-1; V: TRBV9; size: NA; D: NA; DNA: TGTGCCAGCAGCGTAGGGGGGCAGCGGACCCTGAACAATGAGCAGTTCTTC; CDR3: CASSVGGQRTLNNEQFF
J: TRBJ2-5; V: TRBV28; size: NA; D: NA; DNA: TGTGCCAGCAGTTCCTACGGGACCCAGTACTTC; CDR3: CASSSYGTQYF
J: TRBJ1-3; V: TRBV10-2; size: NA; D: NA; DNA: TGCGCCAGCAGTGGTGCTCAGGAGGGGCTTCCTGGAAACACCATATATTTT; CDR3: CASSGAQEGLPGNTIYF
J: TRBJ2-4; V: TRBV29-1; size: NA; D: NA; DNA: TGCAGCGTTGAACAGGGGGCCAAAAACATTCAGTACTTC; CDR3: CSVEQGAKNIQYF
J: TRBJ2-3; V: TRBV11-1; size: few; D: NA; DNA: TGTGCCAGCAGTAGAGGCAGCACAGATACGCAGTATTTT; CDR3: CASSRGSTDTQYF
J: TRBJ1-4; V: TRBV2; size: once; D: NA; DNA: TGTGCCAGCAGTGAAAACTGGTCTCAGGGTGAAAAACTGTTTTTT; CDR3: CASSENWSQGEKLFF
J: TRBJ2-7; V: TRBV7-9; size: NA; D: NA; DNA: TGTGCCAGCAGTCACCTCGGGGCGGGGAATAGGGCCTGGGAGCAGTACTTC; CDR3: CASSHLGAGNRAWEQYF
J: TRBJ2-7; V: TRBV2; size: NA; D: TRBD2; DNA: TGTGCCAGCGAGGGACTAGCAGGCTACGAGCAGTACTTC; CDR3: CASEGLAGYEQYF
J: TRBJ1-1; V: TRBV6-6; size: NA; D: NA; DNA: TGTGCCAGCATGAAACACGGGGGGAACACTGAAGCTTTCTTT; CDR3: CASMKHGGNTEAFF
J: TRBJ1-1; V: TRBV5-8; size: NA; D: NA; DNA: TGTGCCAGCAGCCGCCATCAACCGGGCACTGAAGCTTTCTTT; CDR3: CASSRHQPGTEAFF
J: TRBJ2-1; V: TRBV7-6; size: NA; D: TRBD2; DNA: TGTGCCAGCAGTTGGACTAGCGGGAGAGGCAATGAGCAGTTCTTC; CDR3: CASSWTSGRGNEQFF
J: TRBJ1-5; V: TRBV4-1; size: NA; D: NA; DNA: TGCGCCAGCAGCCAAGAGAAGATCGGGCAGCCCCAGCATTTT; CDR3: CASSQEKIGQPQHF
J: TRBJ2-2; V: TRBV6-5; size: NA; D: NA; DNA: TGTGCCAGCATTCCCCTAGCAGACACCGGGGAGCTGTTTTTT; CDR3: CASIPLADTGELFF
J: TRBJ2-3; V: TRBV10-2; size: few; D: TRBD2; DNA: TGCGCCAGCAATCGTGGGGGACTAAGCACAGATACGCAGTATTTT; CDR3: CASNRGGLSTDTQYF
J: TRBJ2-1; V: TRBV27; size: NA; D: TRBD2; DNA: TGTGCCAGCAGTTCCCCTAGCGGGCCCTACAATGAGCAGTTCTTC; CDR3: CASSSPSGPYNEQFF
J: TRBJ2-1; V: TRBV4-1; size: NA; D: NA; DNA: TGCGCCAGCAGCCAAGCGGGGGGCGGCTACAATGAGCAGTTCTTC; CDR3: CASSQAGGGYNEQFF
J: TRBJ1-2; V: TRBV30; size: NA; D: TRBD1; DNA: TGTGCCTGGAGTGTACGGGGACAGGGGGTTAGGTTAGGTTATGGCTACACCTTC; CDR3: CAWSVRGQGVRLGYGYTF
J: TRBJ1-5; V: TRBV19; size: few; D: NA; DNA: TGTGCCAGTAGATCGACAGGATATCAGCCCCAGCATTTT; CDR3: CASRSTGYQPQHF
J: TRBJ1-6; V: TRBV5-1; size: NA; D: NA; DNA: TGCGCCAGCAGCCTCCGTTCCGGACGCGGGAATTCACCCCTCCACTTT; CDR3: CASSLRSGRGNSPLHF
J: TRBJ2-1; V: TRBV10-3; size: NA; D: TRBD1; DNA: TGTGCCATCAGCACCGGGACAGGGCCCAACAATGAGCAGTTCTTC; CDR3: CAISTGTGPNNEQFF
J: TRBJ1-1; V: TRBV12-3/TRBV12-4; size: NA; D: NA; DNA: TGTGCCAGCAGTTTACGAGGAGCTGAAGCTTTCTTT; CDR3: CASSLRGAEAFF
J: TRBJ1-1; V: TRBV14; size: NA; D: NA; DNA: TGTGCCAGCAGCCAAGACTGGAACACTGAAGCTTTCTTT; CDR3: CASSQDWNTEAFF
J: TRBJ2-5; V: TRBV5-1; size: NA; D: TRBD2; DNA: TGCGCCAGCAGCTTAGGCGGGGGGCCCTCTCAAGAGACCCAGTACTTC; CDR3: CASSLGGGPSQETQYF
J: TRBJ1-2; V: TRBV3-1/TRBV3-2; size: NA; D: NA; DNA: TGTGCCAGCAGCTTGACAGGCAACTATGGCTACACCTTC; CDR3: CASSLTGNYGYTF
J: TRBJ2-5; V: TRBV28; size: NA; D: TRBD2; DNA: TGTGCCAGCAGTTTATTAGGACTAGCGAAAGAGACCCAGTACTTC; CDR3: CASSLLGLAKETQYF
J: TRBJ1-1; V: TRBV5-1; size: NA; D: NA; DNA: TGCGCCAGCAGCTCGGGGGAATTGAACACTGAAGCTTTCTTT; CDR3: CASSSGELNTEAFF
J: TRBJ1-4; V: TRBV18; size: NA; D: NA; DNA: TGTGCCAGCTCACCTAATATGGCTCAGGGTGAAAAACTGTTTTTT; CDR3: CASSPNMAQGEKLFF
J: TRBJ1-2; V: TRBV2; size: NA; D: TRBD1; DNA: TGTGCCAGCAGTGAAGTTTTAAGGGACAGGGGAAATGGCTACACCTTC; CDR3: CASSEVLRDRGNGYTF
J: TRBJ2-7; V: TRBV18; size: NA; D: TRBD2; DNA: TGTGCCAGCCAGACCCGGACTAGCGGAGGTTACGAGCAGTACTTC; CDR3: CASQTRTSGGYEQYF
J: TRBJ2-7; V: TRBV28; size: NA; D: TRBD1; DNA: TGTGCCAGCACCCTCCCAGGGGGCATCTTAAACGAGCAGTACTTC; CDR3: CASTLPGGILNEQYF
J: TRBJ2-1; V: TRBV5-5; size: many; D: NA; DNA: TGTGCCAGCAGCTCCCTCCACGTGAGCTCCTACAATGAGCAGTTCTTC; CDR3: CASSSLHVSSYNEQFF
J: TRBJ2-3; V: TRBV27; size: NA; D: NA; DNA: TGTGCCAGCAGTTTAGCGGTTTCAGATACGCAGTATTTT; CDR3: CASSLAVSDTQYF
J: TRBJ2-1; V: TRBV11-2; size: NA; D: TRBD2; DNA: TGTGCCAGCAGCTTTAGCGGGATCCGCAATGAGCAGTTCTTC; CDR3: CASSFSGIRNEQFF
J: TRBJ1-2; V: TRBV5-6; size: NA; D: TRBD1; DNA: TGTGCCAGCAGCTGGGGACAGGAGGTCTATGGCTACACCTTC; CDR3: CASSWGQEVYGYTF
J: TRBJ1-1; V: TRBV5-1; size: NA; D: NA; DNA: TGCGCCAGCAGCTTGACGAACATGAACACTGAAGCTTTCTTT; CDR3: CASSLTNMNTEAFF
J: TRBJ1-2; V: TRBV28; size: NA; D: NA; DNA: TGTGCCAGCTGTTTACTTAACTATGGCTACACCTTC; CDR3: CASCLLNYGYTF
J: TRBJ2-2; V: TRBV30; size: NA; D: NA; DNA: TGTGCCCAGGACTCGAGTTATACCGGGGAGCTGTTTTTT; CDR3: CAQDSSYTGELFF
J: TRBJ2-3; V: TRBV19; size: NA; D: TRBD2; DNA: TGTGCCAGTAGTTCGCCTAGCGGGAGTTCTACGCAGTATTTT; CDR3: CASSSPSGSSTQYF